The rows below give T cell receptor beta chains drawn from one sample of a study of beta chain features in type 1 diabetes. TCRdb's copy holds only in-frame clones and misses some; the assay was immunoSEQ multiplex PCR. The table records roughly 330,000 clones, 9.5% to 11% of them present only once. The specimen was naive CD4+ T cells from blood. The receptors were gathered from a woman aged 25 to 39 in good health. CDR3s include the opening cysteine and the closing phenylalanine or tryptophan. A D gene is named only where the DNA matches it firmly. Part of the rows lack a size; the others show once, few, many or a class for expanded clones.

DNA,CDR3,J,V,length,size,D
TGTGCCAGCAGTTTGCCCGGGACAGGGGGCAATCAGCCCCAGCATTTT,CASSLPGTGGNQPQHF,TRBJ1-5,TRBV6-6,16,few,TRBD1
TGTGCCAGCAGCTCCCGGACTAGCGCGTCTAGCACAGATACGCAGTATTTT,CASSSRTSASSTDTQYF,TRBJ2-3,TRBV11-2,17,-,TRBD2
TGTGCCAGCAGCCAAGATGAACCCTGGGGGCAGGTCACTGAAGCTTTCTTT,CASSQDEPWGQVTEAFF,TRBJ1-1,TRBV14,17,-,-
TGCGCCAGCAGCCAAGATTCCGGGGTCGCCCAGCCCCAGCATTTT,CASSQDSGVAQPQHF,TRBJ1-5,TRBV4-3,15,few,-
TGTGCCAGCAGCGAGGGTATCCGGGGATCTAATGAAAAACTGTTTTTT,CASSEGIRGSNEKLFF,TRBJ1-4,TRBV5-4,16,-,-
TGTGCCAGCAGCCATCAGACGAGGACAACCTCTAACTATGGCTACACCTTC,CASSHQTRTTSNYGYTF,TRBJ1-2,TRBV14,17,few,-
TGTGCCAGCAGCTCACAGGGCCCCTACGAGCAGTACTTC,CASSSQGPYEQYF,TRBJ2-7,TRBV7-8,13,-,-
TGTGCCACTCGGGGGGGATACGAGCAGTACTTC,CATRGGYEQYF,TRBJ2-7,TRBV28,11,few,TRBD2
TGTGCCAGCAGCTGGGGAAACCGACTAGCCGAAAAGACAGATACGCAGTATTTT,CASSWGNRLAEKTDTQYF,TRBJ2-3,TRBV7-9,18,-,TRBD2
TGTGCCAGTAAGAGCGGTTTGGGCCCCTACAATGAGCAGTTCTTC,CASKSGLGPYNEQFF,TRBJ2-1,TRBV28,15,few,-
TGTGCCAGCAGTTCGCCCGGGACAGGGCGCCACTATGGCTACACCTTC,CASSSPGTGRHYGYTF,TRBJ1-2,TRBV6-5,16,few,TRBD1
TGCGCCAGCAGCCCTGGACAGGGAGCTACCCACGAGCAGTACTTC,CASSPGQGATHEQYF,TRBJ2-7,TRBV5-1,15,-,TRBD1
TGTGCCAGCTCACCACCGGGGAGGGTGGAGAGTGACTATGGCTACACCTTC,CASSPPGRVESDYGYTF,TRBJ1-2,TRBV18,17,-,-
TGTGCCAGCAGTAGACCGGAGGGGTTCGGCGAGCAGTACTTC,CASSRPEGFGEQYF,TRBJ2-7,TRBV27,14,few,-
TGTGCCAGCCGCTCCCAGGGGCTCAATGAGCAGTTCTTC,CASRSQGLNEQFF,TRBJ2-1,TRBV14,13,few,-
TGTGCCTGGAGTCCCGGGACAGTCAACACTGAAGCTTTCTTT,CAWSPGTVNTEAFF,TRBJ1-1,TRBV30,14,few,TRBD1
TGCGCCAGCAGCCCGACAGTCACCGGGGAGCTGTTTTTT,CASSPTVTGELFF,TRBJ2-2,TRBV5-1,13,-,-
TGTGCCAGCACCAGGGGAGGGAGCTCCTACGAGCAGTACTTC,CASTRGGSSYEQYF,TRBJ2-7,TRBV5-4,14,-,-
TGCGCCAGCAGCTTAGCGGGGGCCTCCTACAATGAGCAGTTCTTC,CASSLAGASYNEQFF,TRBJ2-1,TRBV5-1,15,few,TRBD2
TGTGCCAGCAGTCTAGCGGGAGGGCTAGAGACCCAGTACTTC,CASSLAGGLETQYF,TRBJ2-5,TRBV7-2,14,-,TRBD2
TGTGCCAGCAGCCTGGACAGGGGTAACACTGAAGCTTTCTTT,CASSLDRGNTEAFF,TRBJ1-1,TRBV7-2,14,-,TRBD1
TGTGCCAGCAGCTTAGGATACGGCGGGAGAGACAGGGAGACCCAGTACTTC,CASSLGYGGRDRETQYF,TRBJ2-5,TRBV7-2,17,few,-
TGTGCCTGGAGGGGGACAGGGGGAGGGGAACCCTACGAGCAGTACTTC,CAWRGTGGGEPYEQYF,TRBJ2-7,TRBV30,16,-,TRBD1
TGTGCCAGCAGGTGGACATCCGCCGATACGCAGTATTTT,CASRWTSADTQYF,TRBJ2-3,TRBV28,13,-,-
TGCAGCGCGCGGACAGGGACCAAAAACATTCAGTACTTC,CSARTGTKNIQYF,TRBJ2-4,TRBV29-1,13,many,TRBD1
TGTGCCAGCAGCCACTTTAGCGGGAGGGCCTACGAGCAGTACTTC,CASSHFSGRAYEQYF,TRBJ2-7,TRBV13,15,-,TRBD2
TGCAGCGTTGATGGTACCACTCGAACGGGAGATACGCAGTATTTT,CSVDGTTRTGDTQYF,TRBJ2-3,TRBV29-1,15,-,-
TGTGCCAGCAGTTTACCCCGGGACTCTGGGGCCAACGTCCTGACTTTC,CASSLPRDSGANVLTF,TRBJ2-6,TRBV28,16,-,-
TGTGCCAGCAGCTTAGTTTCCCCCGGGGCAGATACGCAGTATTTT,CASSLVSPGADTQYF,TRBJ2-3,TRBV11-1,15,-,-
TGTGCCAGCTCACCCCAGCTTCAGGGAAGCACAGATACGCAGTATTTT,CASSPQLQGSTDTQYF,TRBJ2-3,TRBV18,16,few,-
TGTGCCAGCAGCCCCGACGGAGCACTAAGGGAGCTGTTTTTT,CASSPDGALRELFF,TRBJ2-2,TRBV7-3,14,few,-
TGTGCCAGCAGCCCGTCTCACCAGGGTGGCAATCAGCCCCAGCATTTT,CASSPSHQGGNQPQHF,TRBJ1-5,TRBV11-2,16,-,-
TGTGCCAGCAGCGTAGTGGGGGAGGGCACAGATACGCAGTATTTT,CASSVVGEGTDTQYF,TRBJ2-3,TRBV9,15,few,-
TGTGCCAGCAGCCCAACGGGCGGGAGAGCAGATACGCAGTATTTT,CASSPTGGRADTQYF,TRBJ2-3,TRBV11-2,15,-,TRBD2
TGCGCCAGCAGCCAAGGACAGAACACTGAAGCTTTCTTT,CASSQGQNTEAFF,TRBJ1-1,TRBV4-3,13,-,-
TGTGCCAGCAGCTTAGTCCGAACCGACTCGGATAGCTATGGCTACACCTTC,CASSLVRTDSDSYGYTF,TRBJ1-2,TRBV7-2,17,-,-
TGTGCCAGCAGTTTTCAGACACCATACGAGCAGTACTTC,CASSFQTPYEQYF,TRBJ2-7,TRBV28,13,few,-
TGTGCCAGCAGCTTATTGGCAGGGGACGAGTATCAGCCCCAGCATTTT,CASSLLAGDEYQPQHF,TRBJ1-5,TRBV7-2,16,few,-
TGTGCCAGCAGTTCCCCCTCGGACGGGAAGGGAGATACGCAGTATTTT,CASSSPSDGKGDTQYF,TRBJ2-3,TRBV28,16,-,-
TGTGCCAGCAGCTTAATGGGGGGGTACAATGAGCAGTTCTTC,CASSLMGGYNEQFF,TRBJ2-1,TRBV7-3,14,few,TRBD2
TGTGCCAGCAGCGTATTTGTGGGAGGGAACACAGATACGCAGTATTTT,CASSVFVGGNTDTQYF,TRBJ2-3,TRBV9,16,few,TRBD2
TGCGCCAGCAGCCAAGAGCGGGATACGCAGTATTTT,CASSQERDTQYF,TRBJ2-3,TRBV5-1,12,few,-
TGTGCCAGCAGCCAGCACGGAGACAATCAGCCCCAGCATTTT,CASSQHGDNQPQHF,TRBJ1-5,TRBV7-2,14,-,-
TGTGCCAGCAGCCTAAGGACAGACTACGAGCAGTACTTC,CASSLRTDYEQYF,TRBJ2-7,TRBV7-9,13,few,-
TGCGCCAGCAGCTTGTTAGGCGGCATGAACACAGATACGCAGTATTTT,CASSLLGGMNTDTQYF,TRBJ2-3,TRBV5-1,16,-,-
TGCGCCAGCAGCCAAGAAAGGCTAGCGGGAGTGGAAAGCTCCTACAATGAGCAGTTCTTC,CASSQERLAGVESSYNEQFF,TRBJ2-1,TRBV4-1,20,-,TRBD2
TGTGCTAGCAGCCAGGGACTAGCGGGAGGTACAGATACGCAGTATTTT,CASSQGLAGGTDTQYF,TRBJ2-3,TRBV7-7,16,few,TRBD2
TGTGCCAGCAGCGTCTCTGGACTAGGGGGCTCCTACAATGAGCAGTTCTTC,CASSVSGLGGSYNEQFF,TRBJ2-1,TRBV9,17,-,-
TGTGCCAGCAGCTTGTGGAGGGAGGGCCAGTTTTCGGCTAGTAATGAGCAGTTCTTC,CASSLWREGQFSASNEQFF,TRBJ2-1,TRBV5-6,19,-,TRBD2
TGCGCCAGCAGCTTAACAGGGGGCTCTGGGGCCAACGTCCTGACTTTC,CASSLTGGSGANVLTF,TRBJ2-6,TRBV5-1,16,few,TRBD1
TGTGCCAGCAGCCAAGATTGGGCGGGAGCTTCCACAGATACGCAGTATTTT,CASSQDWAGASTDTQYF,TRBJ2-3,TRBV14,17,-,TRBD2
TGCGCCAGCAGCCAAGGGCAGGGGGCCCATCAGCCCCAGCATTTT,CASSQGQGAHQPQHF,TRBJ1-5,TRBV4-3,15,-,TRBD1
TGTGCCAGCCCCCCCGGAGCGGGAGAAACCTACGAGCAGTACTTC,CASPPGAGETYEQYF,TRBJ2-7,TRBV4-2,15,-,TRBD2
TGTGCCAGTAGTCAACGGGACAGGGGAGACACTGAAGCTTTCTTT,CASSQRDRGDTEAFF,TRBJ1-1,TRBV19,15,-,TRBD1